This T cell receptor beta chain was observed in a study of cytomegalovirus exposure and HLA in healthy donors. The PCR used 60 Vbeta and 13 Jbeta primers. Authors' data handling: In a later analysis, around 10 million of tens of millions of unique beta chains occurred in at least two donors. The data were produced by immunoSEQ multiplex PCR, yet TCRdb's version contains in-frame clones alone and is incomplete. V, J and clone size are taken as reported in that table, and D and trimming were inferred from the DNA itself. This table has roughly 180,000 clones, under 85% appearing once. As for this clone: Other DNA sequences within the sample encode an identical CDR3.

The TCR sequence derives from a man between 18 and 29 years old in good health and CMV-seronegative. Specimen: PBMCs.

The DNA of the CDR3 is TGTGCCAGCTCACCATCATTGAACACTGAAGCTTTCTTT. The encoded protein is CASSPSLNTEAFF. The chain employs TRBV18 and TRBJ1-1; D uncertain. This CDR3 contains 13 residues. Looked up from germline, CDR1 is KGHSH and CDR2 is LQKENI. Trimming removed 2 bases at V and 0 bases at J, with 4 bases between.